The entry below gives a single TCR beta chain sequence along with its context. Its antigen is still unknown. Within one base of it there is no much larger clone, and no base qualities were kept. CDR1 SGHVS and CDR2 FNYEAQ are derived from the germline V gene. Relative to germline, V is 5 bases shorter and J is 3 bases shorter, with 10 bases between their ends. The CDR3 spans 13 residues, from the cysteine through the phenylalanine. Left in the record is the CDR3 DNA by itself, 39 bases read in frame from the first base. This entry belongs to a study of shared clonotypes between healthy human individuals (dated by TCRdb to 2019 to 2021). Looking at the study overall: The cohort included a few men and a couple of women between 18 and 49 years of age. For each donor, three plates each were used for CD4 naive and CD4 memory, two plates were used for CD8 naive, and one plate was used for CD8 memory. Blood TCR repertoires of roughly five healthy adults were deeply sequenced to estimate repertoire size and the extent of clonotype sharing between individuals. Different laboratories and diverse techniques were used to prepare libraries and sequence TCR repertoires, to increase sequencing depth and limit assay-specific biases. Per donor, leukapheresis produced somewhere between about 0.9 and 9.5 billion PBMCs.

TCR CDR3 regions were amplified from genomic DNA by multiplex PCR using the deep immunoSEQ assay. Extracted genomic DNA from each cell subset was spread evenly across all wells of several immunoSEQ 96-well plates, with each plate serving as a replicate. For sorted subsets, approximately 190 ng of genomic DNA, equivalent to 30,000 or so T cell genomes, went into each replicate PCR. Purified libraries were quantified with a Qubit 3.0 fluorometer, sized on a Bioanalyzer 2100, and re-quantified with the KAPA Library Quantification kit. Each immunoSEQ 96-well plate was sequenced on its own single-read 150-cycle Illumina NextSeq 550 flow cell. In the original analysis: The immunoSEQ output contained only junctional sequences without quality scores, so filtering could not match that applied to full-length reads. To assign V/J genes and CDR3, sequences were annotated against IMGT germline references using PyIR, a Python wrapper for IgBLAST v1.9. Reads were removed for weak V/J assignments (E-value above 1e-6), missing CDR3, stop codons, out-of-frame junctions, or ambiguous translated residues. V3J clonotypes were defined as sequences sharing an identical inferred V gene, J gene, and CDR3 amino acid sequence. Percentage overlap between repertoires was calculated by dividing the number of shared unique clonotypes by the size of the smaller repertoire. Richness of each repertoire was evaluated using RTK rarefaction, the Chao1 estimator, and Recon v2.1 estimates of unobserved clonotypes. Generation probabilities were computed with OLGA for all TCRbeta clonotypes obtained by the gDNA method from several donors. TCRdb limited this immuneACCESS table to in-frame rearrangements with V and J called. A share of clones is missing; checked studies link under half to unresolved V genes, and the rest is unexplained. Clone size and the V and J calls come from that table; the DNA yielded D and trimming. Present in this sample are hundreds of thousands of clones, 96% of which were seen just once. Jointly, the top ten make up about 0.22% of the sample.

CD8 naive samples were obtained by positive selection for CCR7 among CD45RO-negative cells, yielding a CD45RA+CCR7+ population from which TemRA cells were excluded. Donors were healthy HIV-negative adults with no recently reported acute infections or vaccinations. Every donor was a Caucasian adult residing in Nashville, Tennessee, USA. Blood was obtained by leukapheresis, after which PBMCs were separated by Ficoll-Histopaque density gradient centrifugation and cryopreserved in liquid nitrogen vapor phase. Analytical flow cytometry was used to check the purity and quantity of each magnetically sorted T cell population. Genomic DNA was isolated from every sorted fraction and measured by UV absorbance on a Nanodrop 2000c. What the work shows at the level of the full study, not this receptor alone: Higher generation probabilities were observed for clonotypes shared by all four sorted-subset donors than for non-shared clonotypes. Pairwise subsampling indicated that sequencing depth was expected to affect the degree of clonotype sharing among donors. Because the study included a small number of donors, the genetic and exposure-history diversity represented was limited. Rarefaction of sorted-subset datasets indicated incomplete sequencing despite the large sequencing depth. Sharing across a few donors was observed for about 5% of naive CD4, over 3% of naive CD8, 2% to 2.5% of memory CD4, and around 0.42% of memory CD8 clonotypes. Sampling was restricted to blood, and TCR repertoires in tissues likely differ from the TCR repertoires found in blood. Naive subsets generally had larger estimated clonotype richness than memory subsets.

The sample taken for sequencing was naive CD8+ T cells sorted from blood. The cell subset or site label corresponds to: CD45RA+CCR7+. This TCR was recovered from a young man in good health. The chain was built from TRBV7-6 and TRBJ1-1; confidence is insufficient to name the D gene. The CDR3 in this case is CASSPALYTEAFF. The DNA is TGTGCCAGCAGCCCCGCCCTGTACACTGAAGCTTTCTTT.